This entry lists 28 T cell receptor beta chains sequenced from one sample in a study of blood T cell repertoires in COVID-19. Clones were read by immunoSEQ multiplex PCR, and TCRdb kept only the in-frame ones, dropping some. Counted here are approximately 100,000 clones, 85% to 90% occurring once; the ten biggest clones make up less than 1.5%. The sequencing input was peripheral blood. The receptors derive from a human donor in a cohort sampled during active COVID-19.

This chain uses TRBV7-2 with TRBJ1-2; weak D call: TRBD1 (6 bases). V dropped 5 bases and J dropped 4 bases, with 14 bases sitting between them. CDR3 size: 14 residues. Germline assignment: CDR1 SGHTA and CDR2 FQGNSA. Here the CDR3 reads CASSSTGFGYGYTF. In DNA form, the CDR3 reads TGTGCCAGCAGCAGTACAGGGTTCGGCTATGGCTACACCTTC.

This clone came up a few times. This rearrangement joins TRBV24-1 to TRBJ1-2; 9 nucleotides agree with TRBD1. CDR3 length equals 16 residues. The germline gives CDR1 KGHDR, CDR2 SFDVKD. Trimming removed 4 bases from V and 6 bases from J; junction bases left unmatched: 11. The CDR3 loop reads CATSEDGTGLLHGYTF. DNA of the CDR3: TGTGCCACCAGTGAAGACGGGACAGGGCTGTTGCATGGCTACACCTTC.

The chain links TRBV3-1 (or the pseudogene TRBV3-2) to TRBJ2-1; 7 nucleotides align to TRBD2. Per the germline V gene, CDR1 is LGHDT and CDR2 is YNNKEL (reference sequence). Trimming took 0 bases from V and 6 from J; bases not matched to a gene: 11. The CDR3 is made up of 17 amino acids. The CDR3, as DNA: TGTGCCAGCAGCCAAGATTGGGGGGGGACTCCGGTCAATGAGCAGTTCTTC. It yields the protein CASSQDWGGTPVNEQFF.

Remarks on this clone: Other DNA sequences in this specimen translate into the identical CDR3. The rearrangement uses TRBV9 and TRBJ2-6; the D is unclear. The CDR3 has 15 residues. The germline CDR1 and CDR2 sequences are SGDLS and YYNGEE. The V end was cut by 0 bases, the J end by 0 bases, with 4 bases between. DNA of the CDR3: TGTGCCAGCAGCGTAGCGGGCTCTGGGGCCAACGTCCTGACTTTC. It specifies CASSVAGSGANVLTF.

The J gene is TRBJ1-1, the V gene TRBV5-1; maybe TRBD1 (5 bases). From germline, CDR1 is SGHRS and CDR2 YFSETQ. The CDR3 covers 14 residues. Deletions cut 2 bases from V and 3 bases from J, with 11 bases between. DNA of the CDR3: TGCGCCAGCAGCTTTTCAGGGTGGGACACTGAAGCTTTCTTT. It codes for CASSFSGWDTEAFF. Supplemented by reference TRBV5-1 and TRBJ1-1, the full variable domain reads KAGVTQTPRYLIKTRGQQVTLSCSPISGHRSVSWYQQTPGQGLQFLFEYFSETQRNKGNFPGRFSGRQFSNSRSEMNVSTLELGDSALYLCASSFSGWDTEAFFGQGTRLTVV.

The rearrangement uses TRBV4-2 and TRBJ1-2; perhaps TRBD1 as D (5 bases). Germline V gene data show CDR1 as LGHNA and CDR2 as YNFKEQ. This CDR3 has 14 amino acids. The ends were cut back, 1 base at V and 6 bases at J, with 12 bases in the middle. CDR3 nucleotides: TGTGCCAGCAGCCAAGGACGGGGGGGGAATGGCTACACCTTC. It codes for CASSQGRGGNGYTF.

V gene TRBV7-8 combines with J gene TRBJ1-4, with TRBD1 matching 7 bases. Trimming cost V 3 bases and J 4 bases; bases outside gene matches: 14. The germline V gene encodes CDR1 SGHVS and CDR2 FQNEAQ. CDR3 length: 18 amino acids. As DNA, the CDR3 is TGTGCCAGCAGCTTGCTGACAGGGAACCTCGGGGGTAATGAAAAACTGTTTTTT. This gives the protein CASSLLTGNLGGNEKLFF.

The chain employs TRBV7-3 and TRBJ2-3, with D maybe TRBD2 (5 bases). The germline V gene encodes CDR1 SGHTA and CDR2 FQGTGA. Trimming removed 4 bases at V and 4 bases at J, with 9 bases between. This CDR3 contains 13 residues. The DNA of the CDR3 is TGTGCCAGCAGCTACTCTAGCCCAGATACGCAGTATTTT. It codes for CASSYSSPDTQYF.

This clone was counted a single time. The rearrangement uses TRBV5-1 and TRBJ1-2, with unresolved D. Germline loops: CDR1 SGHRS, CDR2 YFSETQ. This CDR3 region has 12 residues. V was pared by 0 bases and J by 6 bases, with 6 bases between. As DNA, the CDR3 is TGCGCCAGCAGCTTGGGGCCCAATGGCTACACCTTC. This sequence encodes CASSLGPNGYTF. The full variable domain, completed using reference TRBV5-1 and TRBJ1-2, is KAGVTQTPRYLIKTRGQQVTLSCSPISGHRSVSWYQQTPGQGLQFLFEYFSETQRNKGNFPGRFSGRQFSNSRSEMNVSTLELGDSALYLCASSLGPNGYTFGSGTRLTVV.

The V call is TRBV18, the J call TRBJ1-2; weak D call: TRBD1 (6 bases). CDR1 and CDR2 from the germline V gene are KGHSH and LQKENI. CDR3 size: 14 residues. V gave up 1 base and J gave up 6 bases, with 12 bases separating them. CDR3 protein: CASSPLAQGNGYTF. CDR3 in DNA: TGTGCCAGCTCACCACTTGCACAGGGAAATGGCTACACCTTC.

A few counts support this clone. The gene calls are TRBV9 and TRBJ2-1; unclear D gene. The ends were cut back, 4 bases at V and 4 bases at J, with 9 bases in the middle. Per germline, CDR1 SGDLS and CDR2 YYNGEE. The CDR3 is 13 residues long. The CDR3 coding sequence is TGTGCCAGCAGCTCCCCCATTTACAATGAGCAGTTCTTC. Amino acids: CASSSPIYNEQFF.

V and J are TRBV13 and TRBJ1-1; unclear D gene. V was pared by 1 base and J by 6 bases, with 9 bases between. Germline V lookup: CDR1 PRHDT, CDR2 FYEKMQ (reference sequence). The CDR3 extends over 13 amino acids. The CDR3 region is CASSLVPPAEAFF. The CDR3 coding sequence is TGTGCCAGCAGCTTAGTCCCGCCGGCTGAAGCTTTCTTT. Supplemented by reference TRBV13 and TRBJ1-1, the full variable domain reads AAGVIQSPRHLIKEKRETATLKCYPIPRHDTVYWYQQGPGQDPQFLISFYEKMQSDKGSIPDRFSAQQFSDYHSELNMSSLELGDSALYFCASSLVPPAEAFFGQGTRLTVV.

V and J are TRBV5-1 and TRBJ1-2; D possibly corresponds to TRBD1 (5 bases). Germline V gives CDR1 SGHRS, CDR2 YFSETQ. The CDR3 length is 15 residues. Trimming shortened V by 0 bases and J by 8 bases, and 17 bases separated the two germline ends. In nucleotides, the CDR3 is TGCGCCAGCAGCTTGGAAAGAGGCAGGGTTACCGGCTACACCTTC. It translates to CASSLERGRVTGYTF. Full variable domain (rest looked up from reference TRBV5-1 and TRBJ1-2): KAGVTQTPRYLIKTRGQQVTLSCSPISGHRSVSWYQQTPGQGLQFLFEYFSETQRNKGNFPGRFSGRQFSNSRSEMNVSTLELGDSALYLCASSLERGRVTGYTFGSGTRLTVV.

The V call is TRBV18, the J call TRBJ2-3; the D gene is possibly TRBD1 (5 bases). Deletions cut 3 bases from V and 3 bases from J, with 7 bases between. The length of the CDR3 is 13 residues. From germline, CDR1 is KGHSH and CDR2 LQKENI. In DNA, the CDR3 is TGTGCCAGCTCACCGACAGCTACAGATACGCAGTATTTT. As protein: CASSPTATDTQYF.

The CDR3 DNA sequence: TGCGCCAGCAGCTGGGGACTAGCGGGGGGGCTCTACGAGCAGTACTTC. Its translation: CASSWGLAGGLYEQYF. This chain connects TRBV5-1 to TRBJ2-7; 16 nucleotides line up with TRBD2. The CDR3 has 16 amino acids. The V segment lost 3 bases and the J segment 3 bases; nucleotides outside the gene matches: 3. In germline, CDR1 is SGHRS, CDR2 YFSETQ.

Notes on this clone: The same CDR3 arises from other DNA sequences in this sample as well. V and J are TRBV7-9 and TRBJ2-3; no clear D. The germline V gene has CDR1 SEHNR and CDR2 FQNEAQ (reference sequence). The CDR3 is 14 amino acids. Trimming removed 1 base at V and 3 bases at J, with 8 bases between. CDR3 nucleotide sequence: TGTGCCAGCAGCTTAGAAAGCTCGACAGATACGCAGTATTTT. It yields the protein CASSLESSTDTQYF.

The CDR3 DNA reads as TGTGCCAGCAGCCCCTCGGGTAGCACAGATACGCAGTATTTT. It codes for CASSPSGSTDTQYF. This sequence joins TRBV9 and TRBJ2-3; D uncertain. The CDR3 is 14 residues long. The germline V gene encodes CDR1 SGDLS and CDR2 YYNGEE. Deletions cut 4 bases from V and 0 bases from J, with 9 bases between.

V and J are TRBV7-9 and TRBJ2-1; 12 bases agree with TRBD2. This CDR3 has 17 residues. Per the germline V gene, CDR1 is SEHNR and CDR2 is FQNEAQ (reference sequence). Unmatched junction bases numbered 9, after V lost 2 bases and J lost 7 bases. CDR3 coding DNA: TGTGCCAGCAGCTTAATGTCTAGCGGGAGGGTTGGGAATGAGCAGTTCTTC. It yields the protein CASSLMSSGRVGNEQFF. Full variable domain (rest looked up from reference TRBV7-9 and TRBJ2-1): DTGVSQNPRHKITKRGQNVTFRCDPISEHNRLYWYRQTLGQGPEFLTYFQNEAQLEKSRLLSDRFSAERPKGSFSTLEIQRTEQGDSAMYLCASSLMSSGRVGNEQFFGPGTRLTVL.

The CDR3 sequence is CASSRTSGGGEQFF. The CDR3 DNA reads TGTGCCAGCAGCCGGACTAGCGGGGGGGGTGAGCAGTTCTTC. The chain uses TRBV5-4 and TRBJ2-1; 15 nucleotides align to TRBD2. CDR1 and CDR2 from the germline V gene are SGHNT and YYREEE (reference sequence). The CDR3 is 14 amino acids. Trimming cost V 4 bases and J 9 bases; bases outside gene matches: 2.

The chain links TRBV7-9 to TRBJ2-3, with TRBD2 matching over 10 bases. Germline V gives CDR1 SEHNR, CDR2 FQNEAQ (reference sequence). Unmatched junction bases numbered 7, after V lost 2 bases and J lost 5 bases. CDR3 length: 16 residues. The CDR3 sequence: CASSLLSGGAIDTQYF. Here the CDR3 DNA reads TGTGCCAGCAGCTTACTGAGCGGGGGGGCCATAGATACGCAGTATTTT.

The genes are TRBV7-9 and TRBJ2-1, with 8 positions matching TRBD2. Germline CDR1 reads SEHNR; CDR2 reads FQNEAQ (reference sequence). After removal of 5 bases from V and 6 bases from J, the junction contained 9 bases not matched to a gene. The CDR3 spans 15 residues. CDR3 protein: CASSLGASGSNEQFF. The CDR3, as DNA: TGTGCCAGCAGCCTCGGGGCTAGCGGGTCCAATGAGCAGTTCTTC.

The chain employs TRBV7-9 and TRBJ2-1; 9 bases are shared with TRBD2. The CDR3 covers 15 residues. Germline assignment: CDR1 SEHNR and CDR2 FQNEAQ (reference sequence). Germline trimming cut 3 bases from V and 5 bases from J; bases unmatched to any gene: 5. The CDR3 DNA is TGTGCCAGCAGCTTGGGCGGGAGGGTCCACAATGAGCAGTTCTTC. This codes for CASSLGGRVHNEQFF.

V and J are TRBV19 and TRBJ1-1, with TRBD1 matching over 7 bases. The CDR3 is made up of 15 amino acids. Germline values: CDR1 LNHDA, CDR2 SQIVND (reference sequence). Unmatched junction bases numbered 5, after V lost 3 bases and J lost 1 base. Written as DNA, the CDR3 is TGTGCCAGTAGTATTTGGGACAGAGAGAACACTGAAGCTTTCTTT. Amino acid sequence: CASSIWDRENTEAFF.

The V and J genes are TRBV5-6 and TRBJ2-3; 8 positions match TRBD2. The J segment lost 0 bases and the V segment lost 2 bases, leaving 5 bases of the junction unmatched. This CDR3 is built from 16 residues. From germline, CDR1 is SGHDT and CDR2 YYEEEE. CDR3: CASSFGGGQSTDTQYF. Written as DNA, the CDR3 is TGTGCCAGCAGCTTCGGGGGGGGCCAGAGCACAGATACGCAGTATTTT.

The chain's CDR3 is CASSRDMSSYNSPLHF. As DNA, the CDR3 is TGTGCCAGCAGTCGAGACATGAGCTCCTATAATTCACCCCTCCACTTT. This chain connects TRBV6-2 or TRBV6-3 to TRBJ1-6; D gene uncertain. The CDR3 covers 16 residues. Germline-derived CDR1 and CDR2 are MNHEY and SVGEGT. V was pared by 5 bases and J by 0 bases, with 11 bases between.

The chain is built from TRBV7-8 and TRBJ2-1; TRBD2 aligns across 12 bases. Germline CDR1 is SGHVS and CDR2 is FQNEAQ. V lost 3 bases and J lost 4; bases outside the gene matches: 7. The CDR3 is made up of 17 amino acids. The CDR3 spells CASSLTSGRIAYNEQFF. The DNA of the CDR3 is TGTGCCAGCAGCTTGACTAGCGGGAGAATAGCGTACAATGAGCAGTTCTTC.

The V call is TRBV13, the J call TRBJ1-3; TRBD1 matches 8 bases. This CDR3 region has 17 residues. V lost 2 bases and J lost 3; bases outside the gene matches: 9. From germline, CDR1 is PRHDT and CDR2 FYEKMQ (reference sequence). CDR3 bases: TGTGCCAGCAGCTTAAGTCAGGACAGGGTGCGTGGAAACACCATATATTTT. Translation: CASSLSQDRVRGNTIYF.

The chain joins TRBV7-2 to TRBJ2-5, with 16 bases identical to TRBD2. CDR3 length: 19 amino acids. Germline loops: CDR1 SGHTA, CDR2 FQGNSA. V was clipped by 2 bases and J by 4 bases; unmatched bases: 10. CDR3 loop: CASSLRATGTSGRAETQYF. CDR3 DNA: TGTGCCAGCAGCTTACGGGCGACCGGGACTAGCGGGAGGGCAGAGACCCAGTACTTC.